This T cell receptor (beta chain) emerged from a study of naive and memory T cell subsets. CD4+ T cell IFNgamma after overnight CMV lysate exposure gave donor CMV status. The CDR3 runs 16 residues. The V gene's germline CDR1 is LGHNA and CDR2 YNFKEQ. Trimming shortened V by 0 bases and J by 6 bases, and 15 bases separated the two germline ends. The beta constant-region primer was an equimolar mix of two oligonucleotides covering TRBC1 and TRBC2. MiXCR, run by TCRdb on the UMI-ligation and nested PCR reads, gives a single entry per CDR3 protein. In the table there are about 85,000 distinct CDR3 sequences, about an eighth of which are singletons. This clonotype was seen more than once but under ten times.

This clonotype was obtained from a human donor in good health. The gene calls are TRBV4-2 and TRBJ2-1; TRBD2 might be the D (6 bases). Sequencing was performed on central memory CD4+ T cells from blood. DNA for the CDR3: TGTGCCAGCAGCCAAGAACGGGGCAGGAGGGGCAATGAGCAGTTCTTC. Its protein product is CASSQERGRRGNEQFF.